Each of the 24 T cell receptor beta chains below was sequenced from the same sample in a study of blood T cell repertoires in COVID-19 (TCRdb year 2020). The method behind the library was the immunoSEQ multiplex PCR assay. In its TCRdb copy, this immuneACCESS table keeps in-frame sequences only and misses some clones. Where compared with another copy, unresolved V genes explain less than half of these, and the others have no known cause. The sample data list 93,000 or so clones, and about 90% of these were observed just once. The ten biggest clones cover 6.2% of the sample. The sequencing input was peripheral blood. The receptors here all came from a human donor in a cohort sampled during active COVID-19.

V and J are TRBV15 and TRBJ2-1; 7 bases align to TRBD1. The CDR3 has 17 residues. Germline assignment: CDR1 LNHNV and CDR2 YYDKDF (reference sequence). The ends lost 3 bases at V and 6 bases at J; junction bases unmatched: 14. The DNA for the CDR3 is TGTGCCACCAGCAGCCGATACCGGGACAGTGGAGGCAATGAGCAGTTCTTC. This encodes CATSSRYRDSGGNEQFF.

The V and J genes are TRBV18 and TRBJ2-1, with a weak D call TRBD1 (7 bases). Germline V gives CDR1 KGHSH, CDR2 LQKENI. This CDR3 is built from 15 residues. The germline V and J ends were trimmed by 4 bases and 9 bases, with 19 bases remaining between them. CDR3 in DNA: TGTGCCAGCTCACAGGGGGGACAGCCTGGGGTTGAGCAGTTCTTC. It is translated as CASSQGGQPGVEQFF.

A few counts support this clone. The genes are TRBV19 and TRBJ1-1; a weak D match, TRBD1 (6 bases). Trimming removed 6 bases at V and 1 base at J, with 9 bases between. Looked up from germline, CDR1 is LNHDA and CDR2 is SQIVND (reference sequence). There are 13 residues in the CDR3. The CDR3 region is CASRTGPNTEAFF. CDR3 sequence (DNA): TGTGCCAGTAGGACAGGACCGAACACTGAAGCTTTCTTT.

CDR3 region: CASSRNRGTDTQYF. CDR3 sequence (DNA): TGTGCCAGCAGCCGAAACAGGGGCACAGATACGCAGTATTTT. The V call is TRBV4-2, the J call TRBJ2-3, with D possibly matching TRBD1 (6 bases). In germline, CDR1 is LGHNA, CDR2 YNFKEQ. V lost 4 bases and J lost 1, with 9 bases in between. This CDR3 is built from 14 residues.

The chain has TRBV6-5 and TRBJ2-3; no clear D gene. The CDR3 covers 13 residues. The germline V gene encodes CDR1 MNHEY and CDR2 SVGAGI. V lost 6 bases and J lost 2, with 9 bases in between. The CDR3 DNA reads TGTGCCAGCAGGGCTGGTGACACAGATACGCAGTATTTT. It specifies CASRAGDTDTQYF.

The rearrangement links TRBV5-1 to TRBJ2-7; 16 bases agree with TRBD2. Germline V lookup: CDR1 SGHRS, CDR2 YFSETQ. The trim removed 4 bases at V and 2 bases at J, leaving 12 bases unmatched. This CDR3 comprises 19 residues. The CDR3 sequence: CASSRGTSGGARVPYEQYF. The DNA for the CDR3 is TGCGCCAGCAGCAGAGGGACTAGCGGGGGGGCCAGGGTCCCCTACGAGCAGTACTTC. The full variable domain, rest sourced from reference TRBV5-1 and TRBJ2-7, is KAGVTQTPRYLIKTRGQQVTLSCSPISGHRSVSWYQQTPGQGLQFLFEYFSETQRNKGNFPGRFSGRQFSNSRSEMNVSTLELGDSALYLCASSRGTSGGARVPYEQYFGPGTRLTVT.

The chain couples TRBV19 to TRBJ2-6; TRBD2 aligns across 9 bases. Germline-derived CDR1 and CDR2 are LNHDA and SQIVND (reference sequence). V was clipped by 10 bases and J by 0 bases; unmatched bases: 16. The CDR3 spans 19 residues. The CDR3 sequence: CATQITAGGEPSGANVLTF. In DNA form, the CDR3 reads TGTGCCACCCAAATAACAGCGGGGGGTGAACCCTCTGGGGCCAACGTCCTGACTTTC.

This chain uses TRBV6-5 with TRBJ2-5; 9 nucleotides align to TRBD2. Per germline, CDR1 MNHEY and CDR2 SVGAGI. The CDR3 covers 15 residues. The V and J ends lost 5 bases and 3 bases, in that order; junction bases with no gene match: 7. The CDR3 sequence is CASSLRGGGEETQYF. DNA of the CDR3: TGTGCCAGCAGTCTTCGAGGCGGGGGGGAAGAGACCCAGTACTTC.

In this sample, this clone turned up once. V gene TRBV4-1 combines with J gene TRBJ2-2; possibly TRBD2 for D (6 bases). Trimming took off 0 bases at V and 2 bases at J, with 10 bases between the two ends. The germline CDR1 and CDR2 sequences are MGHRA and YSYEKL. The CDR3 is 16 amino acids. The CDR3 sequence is CASSQEWGLNTGELFF. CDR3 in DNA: TGCGCCAGCAGCCAAGAGTGGGGACTTAACACCGGGGAGCTGTTTTTT.

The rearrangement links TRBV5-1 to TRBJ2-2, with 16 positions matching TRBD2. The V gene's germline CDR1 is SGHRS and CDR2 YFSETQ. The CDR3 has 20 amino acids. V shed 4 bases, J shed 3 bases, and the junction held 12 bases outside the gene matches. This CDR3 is CASSGGTSGRAWSDTGELFF. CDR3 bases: TGCGCCAGCAGCGGCGGGACTAGCGGGAGGGCCTGGTCTGACACCGGGGAGCTGTTTTTT.

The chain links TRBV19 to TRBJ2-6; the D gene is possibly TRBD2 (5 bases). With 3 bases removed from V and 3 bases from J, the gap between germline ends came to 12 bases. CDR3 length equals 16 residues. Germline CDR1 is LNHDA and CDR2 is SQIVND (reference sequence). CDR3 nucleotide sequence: TGTGCCAGTAGTATTGGGTTGAGGGTTGGGGCCAACGTCCTGACTTTC. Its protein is CASSIGLRVGANVLTF.

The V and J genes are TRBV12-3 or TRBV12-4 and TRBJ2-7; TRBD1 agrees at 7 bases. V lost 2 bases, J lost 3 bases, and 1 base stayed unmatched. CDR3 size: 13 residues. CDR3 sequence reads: CASSLRTGYEQYF. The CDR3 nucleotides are TGTGCCAGCAGTTTAAGGACAGGCTACGAGCAGTACTTC.

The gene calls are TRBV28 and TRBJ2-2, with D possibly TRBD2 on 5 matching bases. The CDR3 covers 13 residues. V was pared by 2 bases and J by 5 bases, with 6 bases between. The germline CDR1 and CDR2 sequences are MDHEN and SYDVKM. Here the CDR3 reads CASSLRRTGELFF. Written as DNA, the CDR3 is TGTGCCAGCAGTTTAAGGAGGACCGGGGAGCTGTTTTTT.

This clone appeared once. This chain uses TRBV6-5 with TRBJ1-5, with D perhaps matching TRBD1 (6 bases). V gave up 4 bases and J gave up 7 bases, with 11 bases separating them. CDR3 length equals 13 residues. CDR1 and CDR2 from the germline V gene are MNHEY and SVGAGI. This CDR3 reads CASSLRQDQPQHF. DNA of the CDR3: TGTGCCAGCAGTTTACGACAGGACCAGCCCCAGCATTTT.

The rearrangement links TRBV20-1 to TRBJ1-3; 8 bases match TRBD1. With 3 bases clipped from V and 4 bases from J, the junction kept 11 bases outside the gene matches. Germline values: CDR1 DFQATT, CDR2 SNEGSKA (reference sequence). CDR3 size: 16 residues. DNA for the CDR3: TGCAGTGCTAGTGGGCCAGGGGGCGCTTTCGGAAACACCATATATTTT. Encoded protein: CSASGPGGAFGNTIYF.

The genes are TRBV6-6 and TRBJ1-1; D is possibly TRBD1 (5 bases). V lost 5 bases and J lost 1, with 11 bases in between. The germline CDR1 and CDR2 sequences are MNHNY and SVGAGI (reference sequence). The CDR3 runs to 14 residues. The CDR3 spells CASSRQGGNTEAFF. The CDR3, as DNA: TGTGCCAGCAGTCGCCAGGGAGGGAACACTGAAGCTTTCTTT.

The CDR3 DNA is TGTGCCAGCAGCCAAGCCGGGGATGGGGAAAAACTGTTTTTT. Its translation: CASSQAGDGEKLFF. The chain combines TRBV14 with TRBJ1-4; the D is unclear. The CDR3 runs 14 residues. V was cut by 1 base and J by 8 bases, with 11 bases left in between. In germline, CDR1 is SGHDN, CDR2 FVKESK. Looking up the rest from reference TRBV14 and TRBJ1-4 gives the full variable domain: EAGVTQFPSHSVIEKGQTVTLRCDPISGHDNLYWYRRVMGKEIKFLLHFVKESKQDESGMPNNRFLAERTGGTYSTLKVQPAELEDSGVYFCASSQAGDGEKLFFGSGTQLSVL.

This CDR3 reads CATSDNRDRPEQYF. DNA of the CDR3: TGTGCCACCAGTGATAACCGGGACAGGCCCGAGCAGTACTTC. The chain joins TRBV24-1 to TRBJ2-7, with 8 positions matching TRBD1. Germline CDR1 is KGHDR and CDR2 is SFDVKD. V shed 3 bases and J 6 bases; nucleotides not matched to a gene: 6. There are 14 residues in the CDR3.

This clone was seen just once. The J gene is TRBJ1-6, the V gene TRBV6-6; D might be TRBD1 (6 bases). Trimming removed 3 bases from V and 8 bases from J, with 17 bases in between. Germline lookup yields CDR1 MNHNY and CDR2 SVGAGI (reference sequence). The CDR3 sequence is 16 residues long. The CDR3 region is CASSYRAGVTHSPLHF. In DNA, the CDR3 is TGTGCCAGCAGTTATAGGGCAGGGGTTACCCATTCACCCCTCCACTTT.

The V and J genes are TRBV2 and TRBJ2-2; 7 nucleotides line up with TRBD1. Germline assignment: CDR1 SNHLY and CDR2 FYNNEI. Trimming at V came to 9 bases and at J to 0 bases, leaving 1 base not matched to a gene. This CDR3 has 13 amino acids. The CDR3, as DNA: TGTGCCAGAGGGACAGCGAACACCGGGGAGCTGTTTTTT. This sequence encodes CARGTANTGELFF.

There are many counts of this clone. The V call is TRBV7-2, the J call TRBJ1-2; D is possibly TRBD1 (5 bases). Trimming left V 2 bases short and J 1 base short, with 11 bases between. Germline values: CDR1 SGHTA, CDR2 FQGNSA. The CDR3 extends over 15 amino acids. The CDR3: CASSLTGNFNYGYTF. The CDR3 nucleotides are TGTGCCAGCAGCTTAACAGGAAACTTTAACTATGGCTACACCTTC. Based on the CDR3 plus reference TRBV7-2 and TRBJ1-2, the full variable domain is GAGVSQSPSNKVTEKGKDVELRCDPISGHTALYWYRQSLGQGLEFLIYFQGNSAPDKSGLPSDRFSAERTGGSVSTLTIQRTQQEDSAVYLCASSLTGNFNYGYTFGSGTRLTVV.

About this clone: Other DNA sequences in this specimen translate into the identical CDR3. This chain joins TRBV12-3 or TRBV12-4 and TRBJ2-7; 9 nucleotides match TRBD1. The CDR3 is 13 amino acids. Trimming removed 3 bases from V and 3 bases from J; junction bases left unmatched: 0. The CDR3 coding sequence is TGTGCCAGCAGTTTGGGACAGGGCTACGAGCAGTACTTC. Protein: CASSLGQGYEQYF.

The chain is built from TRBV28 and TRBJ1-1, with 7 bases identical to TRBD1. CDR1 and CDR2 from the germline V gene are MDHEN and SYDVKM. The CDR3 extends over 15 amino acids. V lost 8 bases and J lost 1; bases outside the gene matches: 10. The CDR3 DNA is TGTGCCAGCGATCCCCCCGGGACAGAGAACACTGAAGCTTTCTTT. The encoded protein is CASDPPGTENTEAFF.

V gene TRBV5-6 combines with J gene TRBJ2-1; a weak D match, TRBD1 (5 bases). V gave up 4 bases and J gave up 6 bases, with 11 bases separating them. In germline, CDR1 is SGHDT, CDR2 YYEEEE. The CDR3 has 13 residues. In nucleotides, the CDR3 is TGTGCCAGCAGCGGGGCCTTTGGCAATGAGCAGTTCTTC. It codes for CASSGAFGNEQFF.